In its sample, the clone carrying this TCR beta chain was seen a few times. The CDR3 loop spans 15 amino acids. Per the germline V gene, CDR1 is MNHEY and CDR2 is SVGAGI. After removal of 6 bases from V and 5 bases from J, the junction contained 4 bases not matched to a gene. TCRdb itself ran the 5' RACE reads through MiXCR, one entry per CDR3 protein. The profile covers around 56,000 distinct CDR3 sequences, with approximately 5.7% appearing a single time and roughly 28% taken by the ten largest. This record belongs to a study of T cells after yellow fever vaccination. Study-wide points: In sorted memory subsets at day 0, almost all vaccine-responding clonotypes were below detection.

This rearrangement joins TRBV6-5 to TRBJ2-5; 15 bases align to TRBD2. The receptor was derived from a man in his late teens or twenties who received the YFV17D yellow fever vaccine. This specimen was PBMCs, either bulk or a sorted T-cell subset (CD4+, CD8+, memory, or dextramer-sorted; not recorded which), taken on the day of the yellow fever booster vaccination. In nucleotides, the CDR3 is TGTGCCAGCAGCCAAGGACTAGCGGGGGGGGAGACCCAGTACTTC. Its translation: CASSQGLAGGETQYF.